This T cell receptor (beta chain) was identified during a study of monozygotic twins with inflammatory bowel disease. Findings and limits, study-wide: Twins with IBD had fewer clonotypes in common with others than healthy twins, particularly during disease activity. A lone strong IBD-associated signal or clonotype found no support. Added variability in patient repertoires may stem from differing immunosuppressive treatments.

Per the germline V gene, CDR1 is SEHNR and CDR2 is FQNEAQ (reference sequence). The CDR3 extends over 14 amino acids. No DNA is given; TCRdb re-called the 5' RACE reads and lists each CDR3 protein once. The sample data list some 300,000 distinct CDR3 sequences. In regard to this clonotype: The target antigen is unknown.

This TCR was sampled from a human donor with ulcerative colitis or Crohn's disease, or a healthy co-twin of an affected twin (not recorded which). The sample consisted of blood. The chain combines TRBV7-9 with TRBJ2-1; no DNA is available, so the TRBD1 call from TCRdb remains unchecked. CDR3 amino acids: CASSFSGGNNEQFF.